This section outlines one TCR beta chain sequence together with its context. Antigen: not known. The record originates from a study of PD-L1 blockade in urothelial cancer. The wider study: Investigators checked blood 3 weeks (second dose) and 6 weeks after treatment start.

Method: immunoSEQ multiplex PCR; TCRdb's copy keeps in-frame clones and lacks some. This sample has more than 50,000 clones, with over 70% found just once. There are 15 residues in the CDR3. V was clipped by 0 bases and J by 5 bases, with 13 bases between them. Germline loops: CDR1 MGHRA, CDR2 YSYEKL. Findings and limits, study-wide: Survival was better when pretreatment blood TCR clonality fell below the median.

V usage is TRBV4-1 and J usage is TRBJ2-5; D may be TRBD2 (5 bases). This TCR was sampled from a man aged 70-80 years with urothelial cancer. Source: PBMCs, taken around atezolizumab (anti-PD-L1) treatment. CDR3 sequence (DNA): TGCGCCAGCAGCCAAGAGGGAGTCCCCGAGGAGACCCAGTACTTC. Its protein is CASSQEGVPEETQYF.